This T cell receptor beta chain was recovered during a study of siplizumab effects on memory and regulatory T cells. Using immunoSEQ multiplex PCR, the repertoire was profiled, and TCRdb retains in-frame clones only, with some absent. The sample consists of under 130,000 clones, about 93% of them appearing once. For this clone: Antigen: not known.

Whole-study results and caveats: It seemed that naive T cells were more diverse than memory cells and were major contributors to the alloresponse.

Trimming cost V 2 bases and J 7 bases; bases outside gene matches: 9. This CDR3 region has 15 residues. Germline V CDR1 and CDR2: KGHSH, LQKENI. What was sequenced was CD4+ T cells sorted from blood. The sequence derives from a human donor in good health. V and J are TRBV18 and TRBJ1-2; 8 bases are a match to TRBD1. The CDR3 sequence: CASSPSGQGVGGYTF. The CDR3 DNA is TGTGCCAGCTCACCAAGTGGACAGGGAGTAGGTGGCTACACCTTC. The entire variable domain, with the rest obtained from reference TRBV18 and TRBJ1-2, is as follows: NAGVMQNPRHLVRRRGQEARLRCSPMKGHSHVYWYRQLPEEGLKFMVYLQKENIIDESGMPKERFSAEFPKEGPSILRIQQVVRGDSAAYFCASSPSGQGVGGYTFGSGTRLTVV.